Sequencing of this T cell receptor (beta chain) was carried out in a study of blood T cells in healthy people across ages (dated by TCRdb to 2014 to 2015). In the study overall: In model experiments, roughly one uniquely barcoded TCR beta cDNA molecule per two T cells was captured by template switching. To avoid experimental bias, donors of different ages were spread randomly across the sequencing lanes. The study analyzed two additional independent replicas of 1 million unique cDNA reads from the same blood draw for two donors, one aged 18 to 30 and one aged 80 or older. To track age-related changes in TCR beta repertoire diversity, the study relied on deep sequencing normalized with unique cDNA molecular identifiers. The donors were divided into four age groups: young (average approximately 17 years), middle-aged (approximately 39), aged (roughly 66) and long-lived (82). Paper-wide results and their limitations: Because the CMV infection status of the donors was unknown, age-related changes in expanded clonotypes may potentially have been confounded. Because profiling used bulk unsorted PBMCs, naive and antigen-experienced compartments could not be compared conclusively. The long-lived group showed more naive CD4+ T cells, fewer expanded clones and increased TCR diversity than the aged group, suggesting age selection. As age increased, observed TCR beta diversity per million T cells dropped in a roughly linear way, and a significant reduction was already evident by age 40. Estimates of total diversity based on one million sequenced T cells were considered lower bounds and underestimates. The percentage of naive T cells measured by flow cytometry correlated strongly with observed TCR beta diversity.

The roughly 39 donors, aged roughly 6 to 95 years, were systemically healthy Caucasian individuals from Russia. Approximately 11 milliliters of peripheral blood were drawn from each donor into EDTA-treated Vacutainer tubes. Ficoll-Paque density-gradient centrifugation was used to isolate PBMCs, with at least 6 million per sample. Total RNA, at least 5.5 micrograms per sample, was extracted from PBMCs with Trizol reagent. For every donor, flow cytometry on a PBMC aliquot measured the percentage of naive CD45RAhigh/CD27high T cells. To note about this clonotype: There is no known antigen for this receptor. Base qualities are not recorded, but no much larger clone differs from it by a single base.

Library construction relied on 5' RACE. The sample was run on an Illumina HiSeq 2500. The second PCR ran for roughly 6 to 11 cycles and used a J-beta primer mix along with a sample-barcoded 5' primer. A template-switch 5' adaptor carrying 12 random nucleotides introduced a unique molecular identifier onto each TCR beta cDNA molecule. Each sample yielded at least 3 million CDR3-containing paired-end reads. The Mint cDNA synthesis kit, primed by a TRBC-specific oligonucleotide, was used to synthesize first-strand cDNA from all RNA. Following uracil-DNA glycosylase treatment, all cDNA underwent a first 18-cycle PCR with the universal primers M1SS and BC2_uni_R. Regarding the original processing steps: Normalization of each sample was performed by random selection of 1 million high-quality reads, each carrying a distinct molecular identifier. Instead of being binned into consensus sequences, reads that shared molecular identifiers were thrown out. MiTCR, run with a Q25 quality threshold and the strictest error-elimination algorithm, handled CDR3 identification, clonotype clustering and error correction. A nonparametric unseen species model with Euler transformation was used to estimate lower-bound total TCR beta diversity. In TCRdb, the public reads were trimmed at Q25 with fastp and aligned with MiXCR, with productive beta chains retained. Identical CDR3 proteins give one entry, which carries the most common genes and DNA. What appears here as the V and J calls and clone size reflects TCRdb's work, not the paper's. The sample records approximately 1,000,000 distinct CDR3 sequences, less than 50% of which are singletons. The top ten constitute approximately 19% of the sample.

V has 9 bases trimmed and J has 7 bases trimmed; junction bases matching no gene number 8. Measured from the cysteine to the phenylalanine, the CDR3 is 13 residues long. Only CDR3 DNA is held: 39 bases, read in frame from base 1. CDR1 WSHSY and CDR2 SAAADI were looked up in the germline V gene. The rearrangement joined TRBV10-2 to TRBJ2-7, with 11 bases aligning to TRBD1. This sequence originates from a woman aged 60 to 75 in good health. Sequenced: blood. The CDR3 corresponds to CASRGTGGREQYF. The DNA is TGCGCCAGTAGGGGGACAGGGGGTAGGGAGCAGTACTTC.